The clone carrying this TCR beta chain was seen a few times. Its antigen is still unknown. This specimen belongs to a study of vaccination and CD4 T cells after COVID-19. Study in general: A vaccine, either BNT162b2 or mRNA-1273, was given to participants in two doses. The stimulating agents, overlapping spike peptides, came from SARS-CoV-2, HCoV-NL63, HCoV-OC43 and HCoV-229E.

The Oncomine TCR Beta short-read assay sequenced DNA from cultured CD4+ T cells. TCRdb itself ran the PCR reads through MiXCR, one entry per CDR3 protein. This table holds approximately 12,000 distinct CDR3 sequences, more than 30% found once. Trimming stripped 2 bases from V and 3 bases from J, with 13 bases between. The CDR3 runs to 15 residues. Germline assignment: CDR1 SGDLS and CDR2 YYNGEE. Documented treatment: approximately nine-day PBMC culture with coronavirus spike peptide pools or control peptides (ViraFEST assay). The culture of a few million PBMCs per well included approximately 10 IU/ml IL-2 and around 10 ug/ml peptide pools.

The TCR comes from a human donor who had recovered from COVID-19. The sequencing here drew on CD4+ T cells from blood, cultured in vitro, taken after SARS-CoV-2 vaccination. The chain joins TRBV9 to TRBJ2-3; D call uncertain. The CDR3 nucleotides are TGTGCCAGCAGCGTCGTTGGTATGGATACAGATACGCAGTATTTT. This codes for CASSVVGMDTDTQYF.